The 10 T cell receptor beta chains reported below all come from one sample, sequenced in a study of OX40 agonist ivuxolimab in advanced cancers. Generated by immunoSEQ multiplex PCR, the TCRdb table keeps only in-frame clones and is missing some. The sample shows tens of thousands of clones, about 80% of them seen only once. The sample in question was CD4+ or CD8+ T cells sorted from blood, obtained in a trial of the OX40 agonist ivuxolimab. Source of these receptors: an adult with an advanced solid tumor such as melanoma, head and neck, liver or kidney cancer.

This rearrangement joins TRBV5-1 to TRBJ1-2, with a tentative D call TRBD1 (5 bases). Trimming removed 0 bases from V and 5 bases from J, with 11 bases in between. Germline CDR1 reads SGHRS; CDR2 reads YFSETQ. The CDR3 contains 14 residues. The CDR3 DNA is TGCGCCAGCAGCTTGGGACAGAACGATTATGGCTACACCTTC. Translated, it gives CASSLGQNDYGYTF.

The gene calls are TRBV19 and TRBJ2-2; a possible D gene is TRBD2 (5 bases). With 3 bases removed from V and 5 bases from J, the gap between germline ends came to 13 bases. CDR1 and CDR2 from the germline V gene are LNHDA and SQIVND (reference sequence). The CDR3 runs 15 residues. CDR3 region: CASSMVSVDTGELFF. For the CDR3, the DNA is TGTGCCAGTAGTATGGTTAGCGTGGATACCGGGGAGCTGTTTTTT.

V gene TRBV7-2 combines with J gene TRBJ1-3; D remains unclear. The V gene's germline CDR1 is SGHTA and CDR2 FQGNSA. Deletions cut 4 bases from V and 7 bases from J, with 14 bases between. CDR3 length: 14 residues. CDR3 DNA: TGTGCCAGCAGCTGGGCCAGAGCCGAGAACACCATATATTTT. This codes for CASSWARAENTIYF.

CDR3 loop: CASSTTGGYGEQYF. The CDR3 DNA sequence: TGTGCCAGCTCAACGACAGGGGGATACGGCGAGCAGTACTTC. The rearrangement uses TRBV18 and TRBJ2-7; 9 nucleotides align to TRBD1. There are 14 residues in the CDR3. V dropped 5 bases and J dropped 6; count of bases not matched to a gene: 8. Germline loops: CDR1 KGHSH, CDR2 LQKENI. Using reference TRBV18 and TRBJ2-7 for the parts outside the CDR3, the full variable domain is NAGVMQNPRHLVRRRGQEARLRCSPMKGHSHVYWYRQLPEEGLKFMVYLQKENIIDESGMPKERFSAEFPKEGPSILRIQQVVRGDSAAYFCASSTTGGYGEQYFGPGTRLTVT.

This rearrangement joins TRBV18 to TRBJ2-1, with a weak D call TRBD1 (6 bases). This CDR3 region has 17 residues. With 3 bases removed from V and 0 bases from J, the gap between germline ends came to 15 bases. Looked up from germline, CDR1 is KGHSH and CDR2 is LQKENI. CDR3 sequence: CASSPNRDHSSYNEQFF. The CDR3 DNA is TGTGCCAGCTCACCGAACAGGGATCACAGCTCCTACAATGAGCAGTTCTTC.

This clone was counted a single time. This chain uses TRBV9 with TRBJ1-2; 7 nucleotides line up with TRBD1. CDR3 length: 12 amino acids. The germline V gene has CDR1 SGDLS and CDR2 YYNGEE. The V gene end was trimmed by 4 bases and the J gene end by 8 bases; junction bases not matched to a gene: 5. In nucleotides, the CDR3 is TGTGCCAGCAGCCGCCGGGACAGCGGCTACACCTTC. It yields the protein CASSRRDSGYTF.

This rearrangement joins TRBV4-3 to TRBJ2-5, with 8 bases lining up with TRBD1. The CDR3 runs 16 residues. From germline, CDR1 is LGHNA and CDR2 YSLEER. V dropped 0 bases and J dropped 5; count of bases not matched to a gene: 8. CDR3 sequence: CASSQDLAGGDETQYF. In DNA form, the CDR3 reads TGCGCCAGCAGCCAAGATTTGGCAGGGGGCGATGAGACCCAGTACTTC.

This clone was recorded once. V and J are TRBV18 and TRBJ2-2, with 10 bases that match TRBD1. Trimming cost V 8 bases and J 0 bases; bases outside gene matches: 6. This CDR3 region has 16 residues. From germline, CDR1 is KGHSH and CDR2 LQKENI. CDR3 nucleotide sequence: TGTGCCAGCACTGGACAGGGGGGATCGAACACCGGGGAGCTGTTTTTT. It translates to CASTGQGGSNTGELFF. Drawing the rest from reference TRBV18 and TRBJ2-2, the complete variable domain is NAGVMQNPRHLVRRRGQEARLRCSPMKGHSHVYWYRQLPEEGLKFMVYLQKENIIDESGMPKERFSAEFPKEGPSILRIQQVVRGDSAAYFCASTGQGGSNTGELFFGEGSRLTVL.

The CDR3 DNA sequence: TGTGCCAGTAGTCGATTCTCTGGGGCCAACGTCCTGACTTTC. Translation gives CASSRFSGANVLTF. This chain connects TRBV19 to TRBJ2-6; D unresolved. Germline CDR1 is LNHDA and CDR2 is SQIVND (reference sequence). Trimming cost V 5 bases and J 0 bases, with 5 bases left between them. The CDR3 runs to 14 residues.

V and J are TRBV9 and TRBJ2-7, with 8 bases that match TRBD1. The CDR3 totals 16 residues. Germline V gives CDR1 SGDLS, CDR2 YYNGEE. With 0 bases clipped from V and 6 bases from J, the junction kept 11 bases outside the gene matches. Here the CDR3 reads CASSVASDRGLSEQYF. For the CDR3, the DNA is TGTGCCAGCAGCGTAGCTAGTGACAGGGGACTCTCCGAGCAGTACTTC.